The 25 T cell receptor beta chains listed next were all sequenced from one sample in a study of CXCR3-negative and CXCR3-positive naive CD8 T cells. Study-wide points: Relative to CXCR3-negative naive cells, CXCR3-positive naive cells had more hydrophobic TRB CDR3s.

cDNA libraries for TRB were generated by 5' RACE incorporating UMI labels. TCRdb re-called the 5' RACE reads, yielding one record per CDR3 amino acid sequence without DNA. The repertoire table contains over 55,000 distinct CDR3 sequences. These receptors' antigens are unknown. The sequenced sample consisted of naive CXCR3+ CD8+ T cells from blood. The subset is: CD45RO-CCR7+CD27+CD95- naive CD8+ T cells expressing CXCR3 (TNR3+). The receptors derive from a human donor in good health. Some clones in this sample may be carry-over from other donors' samples.

The chain recombines TRBV11-1 with TRBJ2-2; without DNA, the TCRdb call of TRBD1 cannot be checked. This CDR3 has 16 residues. CDR1 SGHAT and CDR2 FQDESV come from the germline V gene (reference sequence). CDR3 sequence: CASSVLQGAVTGELFF.

The chain recombines TRBV5-1 with TRBJ2-1; the TCRdb D gene call, TRBD2, has no DNA to confirm it. Germline values: CDR1 SGHRS, CDR2 YFSETQ. The CDR3 contains 15 residues. CDR3 sequence reads: CASSGGTSGDNEQFF.

This sequence joins TRBV29-1 and TRBJ2-3; TCRdb gives TRBD1 as the D gene, but with no DNA this cannot be confirmed. The germline V gene has CDR1 SQVTM and CDR2 ANQGSEA. The CDR3 extends over 15 amino acids. CDR3 sequence: CSVSPGQYSTDTQYF.

V gene TRBV12-3 or TRBV12-4 combines with J gene TRBJ2-7; TCRdb picks TRBD1, but there is no DNA to check that call. The CDR3 length is 13 residues. Here the CDR3 reads CASTWQGMSEQYF.

The rearrangement links TRBV29-1 to TRBJ2-7; as DNA is missing, the TRBD1 call by TCRdb cannot be tested. Germline CDR1 is SQVTM and CDR2 is ANQGSEA. The CDR3 consists of 14 residues. The CDR3 sequence is CSVADRGPTYEQYF.

V is TRBV12-3 or TRBV12-4 and J is TRBJ1-1. The CDR3 loop spans 12 amino acids. CDR3 amino acids: CATSVVNTEAFF.

The V gene is TRBV20-1, the J gene TRBJ2-1; the TRBD1 assignment by TCRdb is unverifiable without DNA. Per germline, CDR1 DFQATT and CDR2 SNEGSKA (reference sequence). The CDR3 loop spans 16 amino acids. The CDR3 spells CSAVPYRTSSYNEQFF.

By frequency, this clonotype registers medium-sized. This sequence joins TRBV6-2 or TRBV6-3 and TRBJ1-6; TCRdb gives TRBD1 as the D gene, but with no DNA this cannot be confirmed. The germline gives CDR1 MNHEY, CDR2 SVGEGT. The CDR3 length is 16 residues. The CDR3 protein is CASSSPGQGDNSPLHF.

The genes are TRBV7-9 and TRBJ2-7; the D gene TCRdb calls, TRBD1, cannot be checked with no DNA. Germline CDR1 is SEHNR and CDR2 is FQNEAQ (reference sequence). CDR3 size: 15 residues. CDR3 protein: CASSLPDRGLSEQYF.

The chain couples TRBV29-1 to TRBJ1-1. The CDR3 has 12 amino acids. Germline lookup yields CDR1 SQVTM and CDR2 ANQGSEA. CDR3 in amino acids: CSVAPGGSEAFF.

The CDR3 loop is CASSPGWGERNEQYF. The chain joins TRBV5-1 to TRBJ2-7; TCRdb picks TRBD1, but there is no DNA to check that call. The CDR3 length is 15 residues. In germline, CDR1 is SGHRS, CDR2 YFSETQ. Combining the CDR3 with reference TRBV5-1 and TRBJ2-7 gives the whole variable domain KAGVTQTPRYLIKTRGQQVTLSCSPISGHRSVSWYQQTPGQGLQFLFEYFSETQRNKGNFPGRFSGRQFSNSRSEMNVSTLELGDSALYLCASSPGWGERNEQYFGPGTRLTVT.

J is TRBJ1-2 and V is TRBV7-2; as DNA is missing, the TRBD1 call by TCRdb cannot be tested. CDR3 length equals 13 residues. The germline CDR1 and CDR2 sequences are SGHTA and FQGNSA. The CDR3 spells CAMDSWASDGYTF.

The genes are TRBV10-3 and TRBJ1-1. The germline V gene has CDR1 ENHRY and CDR2 SYGVKD. The length of the CDR3 is 14 residues. CDR3 loop: CAISDLGMNTEAFF.

The rearrangement links TRBV7-9 to TRBJ2-7; TCRdb designates TRBD2, a call that cannot be tested without DNA. The germline V gene encodes CDR1 SEHNR and CDR2 FQNEAQ (reference sequence). This CDR3 is built from 12 residues. CDR3 sequence reads: CASSDSGGEQYF.

The chain recombines TRBV29-1 with TRBJ2-7. The CDR3 spans 13 residues. Germline-derived CDR1 and CDR2 are SQVTM and ANQGSEA. The CDR3 protein is CSVEETNTYEQYF.

This chain connects TRBV14 to TRBJ2-1; TCRdb selects TRBD1, and the lack of DNA leaves this call unchecked. The CDR3 spans 16 residues. CDR1 is SGHDN and CDR2 is FVKESK in the germline V gene. The CDR3 is CASSATGAFFYNEQFF.

This sequence joins TRBV9 and TRBJ2-1; absent DNA, TCRdb's TRBD2 call cannot be checked. Germline V gene sequence: CDR1 SGDLS, CDR2 YYNGEE. This CDR3 is built from 17 residues. The CDR3 reads CASSVERSGLAVGEQFF. Looking up the rest from reference TRBV9 and TRBJ2-1 gives the full variable domain: DSGVTQTPKHLITATGQRVTLRCSPRSGDLSVYWYQQSLDQGLQFLIQYYNGEERAKGNILERFSAQQFPDLHSELNLSSLELGDSALYFCASSVERSGLAVGEQFFGPGTRLTVL.

The chain links TRBV2 to TRBJ2-3; the TRBD2 assignment by TCRdb is unverifiable without DNA. CDR3 length: 15 amino acids. Germline CDR1 reads SNHLY; CDR2 reads FYNNEI. CDR3 loop: CASSELAGEWDTQYF. The variable domain in full, with the rest retrieved from reference TRBV2 and TRBJ2-3, is EPEVTQTPSHQVTQMGQEVILRCVPISNHLYFYWYRQILGQKVEFLVSFYNNEISEKSEIFDDQFSVERPDGSNFTLKIRSTKLEDSAMYFCASSELAGEWDTQYFGPGTRLTVL.

The genes are TRBV7-9 and TRBJ1-2; TCRdb selects TRBD1, and the lack of DNA leaves this call unchecked. CDR1 and CDR2 from the germline V gene are SEHNR and FQNEAQ (reference sequence). The CDR3 runs 14 residues. The CDR3 spells CASSPLTENYGYTF. The full variable domain, in which reference TRBV7-9 and TRBJ1-2 provide the parts outside the CDR3, is DTGVSQNPRHKITKRGQNVTFRCDPISEHNRLYWYRQTLGQGPEFLTYFQNEAQLEKSRLLSDRFSAERPKGSFSTLEIQRTEQGDSAMYLCASSPLTENYGYTFGSGTRLTVV.

This sequence joins TRBV5-1 and TRBJ2-1; the D call of TRBD1 rests on TCRdb alone, since no DNA is present to check it. Germline V gene sequence: CDR1 SGHRS, CDR2 YFSETQ. The CDR3 has 15 residues. The CDR3 reads CASSLGVGGNNEQFF.

The genes are TRBV9 and TRBJ1-1; the TRBD1 assignment by TCRdb is unverifiable without DNA. The germline V gene has CDR1 SGDLS and CDR2 YYNGEE. The CDR3 sequence is 17 residues long. CDR3 loop: CASSVGRGRDLNTEAFF.

The chain joins TRBV15 to TRBJ2-7; TCRdb names TRBD1, which stays unverified in the absence of DNA. CDR1 is LNHNV, CDR2 YYDKDF, per germline (reference sequence). The CDR3 consists of 15 residues. CDR3 loop: CATSRKAGGLYEQYF.

This rearrangement joins TRBV14 to TRBJ2-7; TCRdb's D call, TRBD1, is unchecked because there is no DNA. This CDR3 region has 14 residues. Germline CDR1 and CDR2: SGHDN and FVKESK. CDR3 amino acids: CASSLRGGPYEQYF.

The gene calls are TRBV4-3 and TRBJ2-7. Germline CDR1 LGHNA, CDR2 YSLEER. The CDR3 sequence is 13 residues long. The CDR3 here is CASSQDMAHEQYF.

The J gene is TRBJ2-7, the V gene TRBV29-1; TCRdb names TRBD1, which stays unverified in the absence of DNA. CDR3 length: 14 amino acids. Germline V CDR1 and CDR2: SQVTM, ANQGSEA. Here the CDR3 reads CSVATGGSLYEQYF.